The 10 T cell receptor beta chains given below trace back to one sample, sequenced in a study of T cells in localized non-small cell lung cancer. Assay: immunoSEQ multiplex PCR; the TCRdb copy retains only in-frame clones and omits some. The sample has approximately 2,500 clones; 20% to 25% are singletons. The sequencing here drew on lung tumor tissue, taken before any cancer treatment. The receptors were sampled from a male donor aged 60 or older with stage III squamous cell lung carcinoma.

The chain is built from TRBV11-3 and TRBJ2-2; D is undetermined. The V gene's germline CDR1 is SGHNT and CDR2 YENEEA. The CDR3 contains 15 residues. Trimming took 1 base from V and 3 from J, leaving 9 bases between them. The CDR3 is CASSLGSRYTGELFF. The CDR3 DNA reads as TGTGCCAGCAGCTTAGGTTCGAGATACACCGGGGAGCTGTTTTTT.

This clone appeared a few times. This rearrangement joins TRBV19 to TRBJ2-1; no definite D call. The CDR3 is made up of 13 amino acids. Trimming removed 10 bases from V and 4 bases from J, with 14 bases in between. Germline CDR1 and CDR2: LNHDA and SQIVND (reference sequence). The CDR3 nucleotides read TGTGCCACTCGAGCCATGACTTACAATGAGCAGTTCTTC. It specifies CATRAMTYNEQFF. The whole variable domain, filled in from reference TRBV19 and TRBJ2-1, reads DGGITQSPKYLFRKEGQNVTLSCEQNLNHDAMYWYRQDPGQGLRLIYYSQIVNDFQKGDIAEGYSVSREKKESFPLTVTSAQKNPTAFYLCATRAMTYNEQFFGPGTRLTVL.

This clone was picked up a small number of times. The rearrangement joins TRBV7-5 to TRBJ1-2; the table's TRBD1 call for D was not verified on the DNA. TRBV7-5 counts as a pseudogene. The CDR3 totals 14 residues. The DNA for the CDR3 is TGTGCCAGCAGCTTAGTGGGCAGGGGGGATGGCTACACCTTC. This translates into CASSLVGRGDGYTF.

This clone appeared a few times. This chain joins TRBV18 and TRBJ1-1; D remains unclear. V lost 0 bases to trimming and J lost 1 base, with 6 bases between them. CDR1 and CDR2 from the germline V gene are KGHSH and LQKENI. The CDR3 covers 14 residues. CDR3 in amino acids: CASSPPLPNTEAFF. The CDR3 nucleotides read TGTGCCAGCTCACCACCGCTTCCGAACACTGAAGCTTTCTTT.

The chain uses TRBV19 and TRBJ2-7; 9 bases agree with TRBD2. This CDR3 has 15 amino acids. The germline V gene has CDR1 LNHDA and CDR2 SQIVND (reference sequence). Trimming removed 3 bases from V and 0 bases from J; junction bases left unmatched: 3. The CDR3 reads CASSIAGGPSYEQYF. In DNA, the CDR3 is TGTGCCAGTAGTATCGCGGGGGGGCCCTCCTACGAGCAGTACTTC.

This clone is deemed large. The genes are TRBV11-3 and TRBJ2-3, with 10 bases matching TRBD1. Unmatched junction bases numbered 8, after V lost 5 bases and J lost 0 bases. The germline V gene encodes CDR1 SGHNT and CDR2 YENEEA. This CDR3 is 17 amino acids long. CDR3 sequence: CASSGPGQGFSTDTQYF. Written as DNA, the CDR3 is TGTGCCAGCAGCGGTCCGGGACAGGGGTTTAGCACAGATACGCAGTATTTT.

The chain has TRBV28 and TRBJ1-1, with unresolved D. This CDR3 is built from 17 residues. Trimming shortened V by 0 bases and J by 0 bases, and 14 bases separated the two germline ends. CDR1 MDHEN and CDR2 SYDVKM come from the germline V gene. DNA for the CDR3: TGTGCCAGCAGTTTATGGGTTCCCTTATCCTTGAACACTGAAGCTTTCTTT. It encodes CASSLWVPLSLNTEAFF.

The chain uses TRBV29-1 and TRBJ1-5; no firm D call. The CDR3 contains 15 residues. Germline V gene lookup returns CDR1 SQVTM and CDR2 ANQGSEA. The V end was cut by 3 bases, the J end by 4 bases, with 16 bases between. This CDR3 reads CSVDPDTIVNQPQHF. CDR3 bases: TGCAGCGTTGACCCAGACACCATCGTAAATCAGCCCCAGCATTTT.

This clone has just a few counts. The genes are TRBV7-6 and TRBJ1-2; no reliable D call. Germline lookup yields CDR1 SGHVS and CDR2 FNYEAQ. The CDR3 runs 15 residues. V was shortened by 3 bases and J by 6 bases, with 17 bases between the two germline ends. CDR3 sequence (DNA): TGTGCCAGCAGCTTGGCCGACGCTGGGGTTCATGGCTACACCTTC. This gives the protein CASSLADAGVHGYTF.

This clone came up a few times. J is TRBJ1-1 and V is TRBV9, with 7 bases fitting TRBD1. V lost 3 bases and J lost 4; bases outside the gene matches: 9. Germline assignment: CDR1 SGDLS and CDR2 YYNGEE. This CDR3 has 15 residues. The CDR3 coding sequence is TGTGCCAGCAGCGCCGTGACAGGGCTGGGCACTGAAGCTTTCTTT. It specifies CASSAVTGLGTEAFF.